The rows below give T cell receptor beta chains drawn from one sample of a study of cytomegalovirus exposure and HLA in healthy donors. Repertoires were generated with immunoSEQ multiplex PCR, while TCRdb's copy carries only in-frame clones and drops some. The table records 270,000 or so clones, 80% to 95% of them present only once. Sample: PBMCs. The receptor source for this set is a girl aged 2-10 years in good health and CMV-seronegative. The CDR3 runs from the conserved cysteine through the conserved F or W. D genes are given only for firm matches. Clone sizes are given selectively: once, few, many, or a class where the clone is expanded.

abundance,len,j_gene,v_gene,d_gene,CDR3aa,CDR3nt
NA,15,TRBJ1-1,TRBV18,NA,CASSPSDGSRTEAFF,TGTGCCAGCTCACCCAGTGACGGGAGCCGGACTGAAGCTTTCTTT
NA,14,TRBJ1-5,TRBV7-8,NA,CASSLVQSNQPQHF,TGTGCCAGCAGCTTAGTACAGAGCAATCAGCCCCAGCATTTT
NA,15,TRBJ2-5,TRBV10-3,TRBD1,CAISESGGSQETQYF,TGTGCCATCAGTGAGTCAGGGGGCTCCCAAGAGACCCAGTACTTC
NA,13,TRBJ2-5,TRBV7-2,NA,CASSLSVPGTQYF,TGTGCCAGCAGCTTAAGCGTGCCCGGGACCCAGTACTTC
NA,16,TRBJ2-2,TRBV4-2,TRBD1,CASSPLGTANTGELFF,TGTGCCAGCAGCCCCTTAGGGACAGCGAACACCGGGGAGCTGTTTTTT
NA,14,TRBJ2-5,TRBV2,TRBD2,CASSEGGSEETQYF,TGTGCCAGCAGTGAAGGCGGGAGTGAGGAGACCCAGTACTTC
NA,20,TRBJ2-5,TRBV4-1,TRBD1,CASSQVAASMTGDYEETQYF,TGCGCCAGCAGCCAAGTAGCTGCGTCGATGACAGGGGATTATGAAGAGACCCAGTACTTC
once,13,TRBJ1-2,TRBV27,NA,CASSLGLGYGYTF,TGTGCCAGCAGTTTAGGGCTTGGCTATGGCTACACCTTC
NA,12,TRBJ1-2,TRBV30,NA,CAWRQANYGYTF,TGTGCCTGGAGACAGGCTAACTATGGCTACACCTTC
NA,12,TRBJ2-7,TRBV29-1,NA,CSVEALPGEQYF,TGCAGCGTTGAAGCGCTGCCGGGGGAGCAGTACTTC
NA,15,TRBJ2-2,TRBV19,NA,CASSHGGQWTGELFF,TGTGCCAGTAGTCACGGGGGGCAATGGACCGGGGAGCTGTTTTTT
NA,12,TRBJ1-1,TRBV30,NA,CAWSRGGTEAFF,TGTGCCTGGAGTAGAGGGGGTACTGAAGCTTTCTTT
NA,14,TRBJ1-2,TRBV7-9,NA,CASSLSGTVDGYTF,TGTGCCAGCAGCTTAAGCGGGACGGTTGATGGCTACACCTTC
NA,15,TRBJ2-5,TRBV5-4,NA,CASSNPRQAQETQYF,TGTGCCAGCAGCAACCCACGACAGGCACAAGAGACCCAGTACTTC
NA,13,TRBJ1-1,TRBV10-1,NA,CASSAGLATEAFF,TGCGCCAGCAGTGCGGGTCTCGCCACTGAAGCTTTCTTT